The present TCR beta chain was sequenced within a study of cytomegalovirus exposure and HLA in healthy donors. Whole-study results and caveats: Analysis was carried out at a later point, and it linked a missense DCLRE1C variant to TCR beta V- and J-gene trimming. CMV serostatus was the sole immune exposure data available.

The PCR contained 60 Vbeta and 13 Jbeta primers. The data were produced by immunoSEQ multiplex PCR, yet TCRdb's version contains in-frame clones alone and is incomplete. The sample lists 150,000 to 200,000 clones; about 85% were seen once. This clone has just one count. Its specificity is unknown. Sequencing input: PBMCs. The receptor's source is a male donor in good health and CMV-seropositive.

The CDR3 nucleotides read TGCGCCAGCAGTGATACATCACCCAACACCGGGGAGCTGTTTTTT. Translated, it gives CASSDTSPNTGELFF. The J gene is TRBJ2-2, the V gene TRBV10-1; D not certain. The V end lost 3 bases, the J end lost 2 bases, and 10 bases lay between the germline ends. The CDR3 runs to 15 residues. Germline V gene data show CDR1 as WNHNN and CDR2 as SYGVQD (reference sequence).